This section outlines one T cell receptor beta chain sequence together with its context. With V trimmed by 7 bases and J by 3 bases, 9 bases remained unmatched. This CDR3 region has 15 residues. Germline values: CDR1 SGHTA, CDR2 FQGNSA. The data belong to a study of control samples from healthy donors and cancer patients. TCRdb keeps only in-frame clones here, not all; method: immunoSEQ multiplex PCR. The data contain roughly 41,000 clones, roughly 94% of them seen just once; the ten biggest clones take up 20% to 30%. V usage is TRBV7-2 and J usage is TRBJ2-3; 8 nucleotides agree with TRBD2. This clonotype was sampled from a man in his sixties in good health. Sequencing was done on a sample of blood. This chain's CDR3 is CASIFPSGRTDTQYF. The CDR3 bases are TGTGCCAGCATCTTCCCCAGCGGGAGAACAGATACGCAGTATTTT.